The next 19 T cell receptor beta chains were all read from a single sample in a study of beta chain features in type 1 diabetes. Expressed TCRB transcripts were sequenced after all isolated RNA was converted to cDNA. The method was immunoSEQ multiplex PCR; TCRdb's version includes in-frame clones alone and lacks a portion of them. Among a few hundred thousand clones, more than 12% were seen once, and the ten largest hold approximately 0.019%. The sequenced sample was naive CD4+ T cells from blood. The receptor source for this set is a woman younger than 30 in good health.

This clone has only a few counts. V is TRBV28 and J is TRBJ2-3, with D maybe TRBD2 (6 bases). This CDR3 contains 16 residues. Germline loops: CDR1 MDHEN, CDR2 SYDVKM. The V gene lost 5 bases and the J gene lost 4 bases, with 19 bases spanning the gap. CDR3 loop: CASSPPLGGAADTQYF. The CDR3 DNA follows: TGTGCCAGCAGTCCACCTCTAGGAGGGGCGGCAGATACGCAGTATTTT. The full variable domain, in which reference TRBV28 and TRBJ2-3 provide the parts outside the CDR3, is DVKVTQSSRYLVKRTGEKVFLECVQDMDHENMFWYRQDPGLGLRLIYFSYDVKMKEKGDIPEGYSVSREKKERFSLILESASTNQTSMYLCASSPPLGGAADTQYFGPGTRLTVL.

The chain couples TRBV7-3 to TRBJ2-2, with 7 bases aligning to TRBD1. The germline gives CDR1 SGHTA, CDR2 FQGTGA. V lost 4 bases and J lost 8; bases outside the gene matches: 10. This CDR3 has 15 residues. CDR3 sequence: CASSYLNPGQGELFF. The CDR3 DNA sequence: TGTGCCAGCAGCTATCTTAACCCGGGACAGGGGGAGCTGTTTTTT.

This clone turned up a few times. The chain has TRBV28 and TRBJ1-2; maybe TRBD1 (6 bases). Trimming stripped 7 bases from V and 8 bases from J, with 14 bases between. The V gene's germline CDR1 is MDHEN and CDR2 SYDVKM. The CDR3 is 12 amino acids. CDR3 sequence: CASKAGARGYTF. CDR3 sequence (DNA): TGTGCCAGCAAGGCAGGGGCGAGAGGCTACACCTTC.

CDR3 nucleotide sequence: TGTGCCAGCAGCCAAGCGGCGGGAGGTGCCTCCGAGCAGTACTTC. Translation gives CASSQAAGGASEQYF. The chain links TRBV4-2 to TRBJ2-7, with 8 bases that match TRBD2. CDR1 is LGHNA and CDR2 is YNFKEQ in the germline V gene. This CDR3 contains 15 residues. Trimming at V came to 1 base and at J to 6 bases, leaving 8 bases not matched to a gene.

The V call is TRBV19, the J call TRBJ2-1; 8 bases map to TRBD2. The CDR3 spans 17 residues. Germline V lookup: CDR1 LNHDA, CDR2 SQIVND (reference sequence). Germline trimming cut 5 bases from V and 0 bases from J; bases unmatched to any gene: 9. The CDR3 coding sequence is TGTGCCAGTAGTGGGAACGGGAGGGCCGGCTCCTACAATGAGCAGTTCTTC. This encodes CASSGNGRAGSYNEQFF.

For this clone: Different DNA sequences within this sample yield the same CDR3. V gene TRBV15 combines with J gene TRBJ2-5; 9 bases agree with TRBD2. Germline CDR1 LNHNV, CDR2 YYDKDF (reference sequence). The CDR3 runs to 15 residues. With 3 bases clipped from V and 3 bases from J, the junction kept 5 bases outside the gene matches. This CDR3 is CATSRGASGEETQYF. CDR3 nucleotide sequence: TGTGCCACCAGCAGGGGGGCTAGCGGGGAAGAGACCCAGTACTTC.

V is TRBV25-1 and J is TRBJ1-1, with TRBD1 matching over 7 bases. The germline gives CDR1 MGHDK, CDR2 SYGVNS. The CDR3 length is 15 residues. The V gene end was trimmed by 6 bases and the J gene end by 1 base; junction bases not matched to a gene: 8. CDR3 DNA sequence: TGTGCCAGCAGGAGAACAGGGGTAAGGAACACTGAAGCTTTCTTT. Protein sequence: CASRRTGVRNTEAFF. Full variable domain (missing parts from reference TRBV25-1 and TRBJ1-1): EADIYQTPRYLVIGTGKKITLECSQTMGHDKMYWYQQDPGMELHLIHYSYGVNSTEKGDLSSESTVSRIRTEHFPLTLESARPSHTSQYLCASRRTGVRNTEAFFGQGTRLTVV.

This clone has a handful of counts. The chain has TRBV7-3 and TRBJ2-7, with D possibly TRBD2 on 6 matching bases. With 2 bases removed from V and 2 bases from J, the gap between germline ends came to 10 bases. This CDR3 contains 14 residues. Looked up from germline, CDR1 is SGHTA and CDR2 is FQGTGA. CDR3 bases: TGTGCCAGCAGCTTATCAAGCGGGCCCTACGAGCAGTACTTC. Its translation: CASSLSSGPYEQYF.

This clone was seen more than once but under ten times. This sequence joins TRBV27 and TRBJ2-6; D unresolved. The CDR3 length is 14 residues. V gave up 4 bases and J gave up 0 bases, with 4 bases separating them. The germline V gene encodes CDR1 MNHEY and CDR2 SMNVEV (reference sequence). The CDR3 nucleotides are TGTGCCAGCAGTTACAGCTCTGGGGCCAACGTCCTGACTTTC. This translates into CASSYSSGANVLTF.

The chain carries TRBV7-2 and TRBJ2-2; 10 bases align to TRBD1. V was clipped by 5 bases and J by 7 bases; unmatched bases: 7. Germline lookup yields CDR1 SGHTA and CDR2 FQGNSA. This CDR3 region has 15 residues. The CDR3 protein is CASSGGTGVHGELFF. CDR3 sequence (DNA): TGTGCCAGCAGCGGTGGGACAGGGGTTCACGGGGAGCTGTTTTTT.

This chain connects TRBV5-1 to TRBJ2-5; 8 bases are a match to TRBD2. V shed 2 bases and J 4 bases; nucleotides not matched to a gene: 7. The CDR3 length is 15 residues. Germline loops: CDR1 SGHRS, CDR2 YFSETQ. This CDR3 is CASSFTGGPGETQYF. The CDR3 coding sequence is TGCGCCAGCAGCTTCACGGGAGGGCCAGGAGAGACCCAGTACTTC.

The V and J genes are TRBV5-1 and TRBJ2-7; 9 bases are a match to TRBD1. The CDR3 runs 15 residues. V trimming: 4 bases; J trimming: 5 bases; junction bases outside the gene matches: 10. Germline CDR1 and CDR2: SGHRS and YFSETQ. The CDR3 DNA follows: TGCGCCAGCAGCCCGCCGGGACAGGGTGCGCACGAGCAGTACTTC. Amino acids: CASSPPGQGAHEQYF.

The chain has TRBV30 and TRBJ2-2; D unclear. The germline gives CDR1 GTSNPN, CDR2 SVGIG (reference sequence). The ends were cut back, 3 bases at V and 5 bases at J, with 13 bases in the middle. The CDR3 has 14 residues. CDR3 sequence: CAWRREYKTGELFF. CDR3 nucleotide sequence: TGTGCCTGGAGGCGTGAATATAAGACCGGGGAGCTGTTTTTT.

CDR3: CASSEYGSGRMDEQFF. The CDR3 DNA sequence: TGTGCCAGCAGTGAATATGGTAGCGGGAGGATGGATGAGCAGTTCTTC. The genes are TRBV25-1 and TRBJ2-1; 10 bases line up with TRBD2. The CDR3 loop spans 16 amino acids. J was trimmed by 8 bases and V by 0 bases; bases with no gene match: 7. Looked up from germline, CDR1 is MGHDK and CDR2 is SYGVNS.

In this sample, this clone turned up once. The chain's CDR3 is CASSLAWGGNQPQHF. In DNA form, the CDR3 reads TGTGCCAGCAGCTTAGCGTGGGGGGGCAATCAGCCCCAGCATTTT. This chain uses TRBV7-2 with TRBJ1-5; a possible D gene is TRBD1 (5 bases). This CDR3 is 15 amino acids long. With 0 bases removed from V and 2 bases from J, the gap between germline ends came to 8 bases. Germline values: CDR1 SGHTA, CDR2 FQGNSA.

This CDR3 reads CASSPDRGYGYTF. The CDR3 coding sequence is TGTGCCAGCAGCCCGGACAGGGGCTATGGCTACACCTTC. The rearrangement links TRBV7-3 to TRBJ1-2; 9 bases line up with TRBD1. V lost 5 bases to trimming and J lost 4 bases; unmatched junction nucleotides: 2. The CDR3 runs 13 residues. CDR1 SGHTA and CDR2 FQGTGA come from the germline V gene.

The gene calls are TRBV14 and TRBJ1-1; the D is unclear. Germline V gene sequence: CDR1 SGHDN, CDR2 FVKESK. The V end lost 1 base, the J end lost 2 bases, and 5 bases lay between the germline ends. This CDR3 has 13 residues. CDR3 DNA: TGTGCCAGCAGCCAAGCAGTTAACACTGAAGCTTTCTTT. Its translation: CASSQAVNTEAFF.

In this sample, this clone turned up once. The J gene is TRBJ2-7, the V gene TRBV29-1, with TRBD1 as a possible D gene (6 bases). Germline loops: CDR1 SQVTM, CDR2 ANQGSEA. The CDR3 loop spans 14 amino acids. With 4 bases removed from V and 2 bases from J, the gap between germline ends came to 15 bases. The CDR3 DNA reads TGCAGCGTTGTATTCGAGGACAGAACCTACGAGCAGTACTTC. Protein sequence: CSVVFEDRTYEQYF.

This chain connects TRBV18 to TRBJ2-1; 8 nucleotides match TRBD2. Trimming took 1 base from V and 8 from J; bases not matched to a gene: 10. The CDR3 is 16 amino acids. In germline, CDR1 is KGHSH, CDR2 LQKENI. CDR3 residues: CASSPRLAGGWDEQFF. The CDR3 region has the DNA TGTGCCAGCTCACCACGGCTTGCGGGAGGCTGGGATGAGCAGTTCTTC.